A single sample is the source of the 17 T cell receptor beta chains below, sequenced in a study of cytomegalovirus exposure and HLA in healthy donors (dated by TCRdb to 2015 to 2018). Receptor amplification or capture employed the immunoSEQ multiplex PCR assay. A mixture of 60 forward primers for TCR Vbeta segments and 13 reverse primers for TCR Jbeta segments was used in the multiplex PCR. This immuneACCESS table, as held by TCRdb, lists in-frame sequences with V and J called but not all clones. Of the missing ones, under half trace to an unresolved V gene in checked studies; the others have no known cause. This sample is represented by nearly 200,000 clones; 77% of them were singletons. The leading ten clones occupy 2% to 2.5% of the sample. The sequenced material came from PBMCs. The receptors were gathered from a woman in her 30s in good health and CMV-seropositive.

Notes on this clone: The same CDR3 also results from other DNA sequences found in this sample. The CDR3 DNA reads as TGCGCCAGCAGCTCCCTCGGGACAGGGAACACTGAAGCTTTCTTT. It codes for CASSSLGTGNTEAFF. V gene TRBV5-1 combines with J gene TRBJ1-1; 8 nucleotides match TRBD1. The CDR3 sequence is 15 residues long. The V segment lost 3 bases and the J segment 1 base; nucleotides outside the gene matches: 5. Per the germline V gene, CDR1 is SGHRS and CDR2 is YFSETQ.

The chain has TRBV6-6 and TRBJ2-5; 8 nucleotides agree with TRBD1. This CDR3 is built from 15 residues. CDR1 is MNHNY, CDR2 SVGAGI, per germline (reference sequence). Germline trimming cut 5 bases from V and 5 bases from J; bases unmatched to any gene: 10. For the CDR3, the DNA is TGTGCCAGCAGTGGCTTCGGACAGGGCCAGGAGACCCAGTACTTC. It specifies CASSGFGQGQETQYF.

The chain is built from TRBV23-1 and TRBJ2-7, with D unresolved. TRBV23-1 is placed among ORFs of uncertain function. Trimming shortened V by 4 bases and J by 3 bases, and 13 bases separated the two germline ends. CDR3 length equals 14 residues. CDR3 bases: TGCGCCAGCAGTCTCGATAGCCATTACTACGAGCAGTACTTC. It encodes CASSLDSHYYEQYF.

This clone occurred once. This chain links TRBV27 with TRBJ2-5, with TRBD1 matching 8 bases. Unmatched junction bases numbered 5, after V lost 1 base and J lost 7 bases. CDR3 length: 14 amino acids. Germline lookup yields CDR1 MNHEY and CDR2 SMNVEV (reference sequence). The chain's CDR3 is CASSLFGQGLTQYF. The CDR3 nucleotides read TGTGCCAGCAGTTTATTTGGACAGGGACTGACCCAGTACTTC.

This clone was detected only a few times. The chain joins TRBV4-2 to TRBJ1-1; TRBD1 matches at 8 bases. V gave up 4 bases and J gave up 6 bases; unmatched junction bases: 10. CDR1 and CDR2 from the germline V gene are LGHNA and YNFKEQ. The CDR3 extends over 15 amino acids. The CDR3 bases are TGTGCCAGCAGCCCTTCCGACAGGGGAAGTCCTGAAGCTTTCTTT. Amino acid sequence: CASSPSDRGSPEAFF.

The chain combines TRBV28 with TRBJ1-5; D is undetermined. CDR3 length equals 15 residues. The germline gives CDR1 MDHEN, CDR2 SYDVKM. V lost 3 bases, J lost 1 base, and 10 bases lay in between. The CDR3 DNA sequence: TGTGCCAGCAGTTTCAATCGGGGAAGCAATCAGCCCCAGCATTTT. Residues: CASSFNRGSNQPQHF.

This chain links TRBV19 with TRBJ2-2, with 7 bases matching TRBD2. Germline-derived CDR1 and CDR2 are LNHDA and SQIVND (reference sequence). The CDR3 is 15 amino acids. V shed 7 bases and J 4 bases; nucleotides not matched to a gene: 9. CDR3 nucleotide sequence: TGTGCCAGTACCATAATGAGCGGGATCACCGGGGAGCTGTTTTTT. This codes for CASTIMSGITGELFF.

V gene TRBV5-6 combines with J gene TRBJ2-7, with TRBD1 matching 9 bases. The ends lost 4 bases at V and 0 bases at J; junction bases unmatched: 8. CDR1 is SGHDT and CDR2 is YYEEEE in the germline V gene. The CDR3 is 16 amino acids. Here the CDR3 DNA reads TGTGCCAGCAGCGGAAACAGGGGGCCCAGCTCCTACGAGCAGTACTTC. Its translation: CASSGNRGPSSYEQYF.

This clone turned up a few times. The V gene is TRBV7-9, the J gene TRBJ2-7, with D uncertain. This CDR3 contains 13 residues. The germline V and J ends were trimmed by 5 bases and 0 bases, with 8 bases remaining between them. CDR1 and CDR2 (germline): SEHNR, FQNEAQ (reference sequence). The CDR3: CASSLIISYEQYF. The DNA for the CDR3 is TGTGCCAGCAGCCTAATAATCTCCTACGAGCAGTACTTC.

The chain links TRBV19 to TRBJ1-2; D remains unclear. Germline loops: CDR1 LNHDA, CDR2 SQIVND (reference sequence). CDR3 length: 15 residues. Trimming pared 5 bases from V and 0 bases from J, leaving 13 bases between. CDR3 sequence: CASSAREGTNYGYTF. The CDR3 DNA sequence: TGTGCCAGTAGTGCCCGGGAGGGCACTAACTATGGCTACACCTTC.

V usage is TRBV2 and J usage is TRBJ2-5; possibly TRBD2 for D (5 bases). Deletions cut 7 bases from V and 4 bases from J, with 13 bases between. The germline gives CDR1 SNHLY, CDR2 FYNNEI. There are 13 residues in the CDR3. This CDR3 is CASTPVGRETQYF. Written as DNA, the CDR3 is TGTGCCAGCACCCCTGTGGGGAGAGAGACCCAGTACTTC.

The rearrangement links TRBV19 to TRBJ1-4; no reliable D call. The CDR3 totals 14 residues. Germline CDR1 is LNHDA and CDR2 is SQIVND (reference sequence). Trimming took 6 bases from V and 0 from J, leaving 8 bases between them. The CDR3 spells CASRLRSTNEKLFF. In DNA form, the CDR3 reads TGTGCCAGTAGGTTGCGGTCAACTAATGAAAAACTGTTTTTT. Complete variable domain (other parts from reference TRBV19 and TRBJ1-4): DGGITQSPKYLFRKEGQNVTLSCEQNLNHDAMYWYRQDPGQGLRLIYYSQIVNDFQKGDIAEGYSVSREKKESFPLTVTSAQKNPTAFYLCASRLRSTNEKLFFGSGTQLSVL.

The chain carries TRBV7-2 and TRBJ1-4; 7 positions match TRBD1. This CDR3 is 14 amino acids long. Germline CDR1 and CDR2: SGHTA and FQGNSA. J gave up 3 bases and V 6 bases, and 4 bases lay outside the gene matches. In DNA form, the CDR3 reads TGTGCCAGCAGTCGGGACAGAGCTAATGAAAAACTGTTTTTT. Translation: CASSRDRANEKLFF.

The CDR3 nucleotides read TGTGCCAGCAGCATGCATCCCCGGGACAGGGGCACCGGGGAGCTGTTTTTT. Translated, it gives CASSMHPRDRGTGELFF. V is TRBV7-8 and J is TRBJ2-2; the match to TRBD1 covers 10 bases. The CDR3 extends over 17 amino acids. Per the germline V gene, CDR1 is SGHVS and CDR2 is FQNEAQ. J gave up 4 bases and V 5 bases, and 10 bases lay outside the gene matches.

The chain employs TRBV27 and TRBJ1-4; no clear D gene. Trimming shortened V by 4 bases and J by 7 bases, and 19 bases separated the two germline ends. CDR3 size: 16 residues. Germline CDR1 is MNHEY and CDR2 is SMNVEV (reference sequence). CDR3 in amino acids: CASSSELRASGEKLFF. The CDR3 bases are TGTGCCAGCAGTTCCGAGCTGCGTGCGTCAGGTGAAAAACTGTTTTTT.

V gene TRBV5-5 combines with J gene TRBJ1-2; maybe TRBD1 (6 bases). The V gene lost 4 bases and the J gene lost 6 bases, with 19 bases spanning the gap. The CDR3 totals 15 residues. Germline CDR1 is SGHKS and CDR2 is YYEKEE (reference sequence). The CDR3 DNA is TGTGCCAGCAGCAGTCCCGGGGGGGGCGTTGATGGCTACACCTTC. Amino acids: CASSSPGGGVDGYTF.

This clone was recorded only once. V usage is TRBV7-2 and J usage is TRBJ2-7, with D possibly being TRBD1 (6 bases). The germline V gene encodes CDR1 SGHTA and CDR2 FQGNSA. Between the trimmed V and J ends, which lost 5 bases and 5 bases, there was a span of 13 bases. The CDR3 is 13 amino acids. CDR3 sequence (DNA): TGTGCCAGCAGCAACAGGGTGGCCCACGAGCAGTACTTC. This gives the protein CASSNRVAHEQYF.